The following is a T cell receptor (beta chain) sequence with its context. The antigen is unknown. Clones were read by immunoSEQ multiplex PCR, and TCRdb kept only the in-frame ones, dropping some. This table holds hundreds of thousands of clones, approximately 97% found once. The source of the sample is a study of shared clonotypes between healthy human individuals. Broader study findings: Non-shared clonotypes showed lower generation probabilities than clonotypes common to all four donors.

The clonotype comes from a woman aged 25-40 years in good health. Material for sequencing was naive CD4+ T cells sorted from blood. Subset here: CD45RA+ positively selected.

As DNA, the CDR3 is TGTGCCAGCAAGGAGGACTCTGCCTACAATGAGCAGTTCTTC. Amino acids: CASKEDSAYNEQFF. The genes are TRBV2 and TRBJ2-1; TRBD2 might be the D (5 bases). The CDR3 sequence is 14 residues long. Trimming shortened V by 7 bases and J by 2 bases, and 12 bases separated the two germline ends. The V gene's germline CDR1 is SNHLY and CDR2 FYNNEI.